This T cell receptor beta chain was identified during a study of T cells after yellow fever vaccination (dated by TCRdb to about 2019). Concerning the study at large: The SMART-Seq v4 Ultra Low Input RNA kit was used to prepare libraries from fractions with low cell numbers. To track T-cell clones before and after primary and booster YFV17D yellow fever vaccination, bulk TCR alpha and beta repertoires were sequenced longitudinally. Two healthy male donors, one aged 18 to 30 and one aged 30 to 40 years, were included in the cohort. Bulk PBMC replicates and cell subsets were isolated from blood drawn at multiple timepoints before and after both primary and secondary immunization. The investigation overall reported the following: Because only a couple of donors were included in the study, the extent to which the findings can be generalized is limited. Compared with the primary T-cell response, the secondary T-cell response was faster but weaker, reaching its peak on day 5 rather than on day 15. Most clones expanded after primary vaccination were re-detected after the booster (around 96% of CD4 and approximately 88% of CD8), suggesting broad memory maintenance. A small share of clonotypes was detected in both CD4 and CD8 compartments, with the overlap likely arising from convergent recombination. Because abundant contaminating clonotypes from the bulk population could be contained in FACS-sorted repertoires, computational filtering was required.

Its CDR3 holds 17 amino acids, cysteine through phenylalanine. Only the CDR3 DNA stays, 51 bases, in frame from base 1. V lost 0 bases and J lost 5 bases, and the count of bases not matched to a germline gene is 9. The germline V gene (reference sequence) specifies GTSNPN as CDR1 and SVGIG as CDR2. As concerns this clonotype: Its antigen has not been determined. The input lacks base qualities; no much larger clone sits a single base away.

Explained via the paper, the treatment or condition label denotes: live attenuated yellow fever vaccine strain. At every blood-draw timepoint, two biological replicates of bulk PBMCs were collected. PBMCs were isolated from peripheral blood using a standard Ficoll-Paque protocol. TriZol was used to extract RNA from bulk PBMCs, from CD4 and CD8 fractions, and from dextramer-positive and dextramer-negative fractions. TCR cDNA was synthesized by 5'RACE template switching, through which a universal primer site and unique molecular identifiers were introduced. Priming for cDNA synthesis came from both the TCR alpha and TCR beta constant segments. Two PCR steps were used to amplify libraries, with sample barcodes and sequencing adapters being added in the second step. Sequencing of libraries was done on Illumina HiSeq 2500 (2x100 bp) or NovaSeq (2x150 bp). Per the source publication's procedure: MIGEC handled demultiplexing of reads and collapsing into UMI consensus sequences, while MiXCR performed V(D)J alignment. Clonotypes responding to the vaccine were identified with edgeR on replicate PBMC samples, with the criteria of FDR below 0.01 and a log2 fold change above 5 up to day 15. CD4 or CD8 identity was assigned to each bulk clonotype according to whether the clonotype was present at higher abundance in the sequenced CD4 repertoire or the sequenced CD8 repertoire. Clones were called with MiXCR by TCRdb after fastp trimmed the public reads at Q25, and only in-frame beta chains were retained. Identical CDR3 protein sequences are pooled into one entry, listed with their most common genes and DNA. It is TCRdb's table, rather than the study itself, that gives the V and J calls and clone size. In all, the sample holds 500,000 to 650,000 distinct CDR3 sequences, and roughly a sixth of those were seen once. The ten top clones hold 15% to 20% of the sample.

Source: PBMCs, taken around 5 days after the first yellow fever vaccination. The chain is assembled from TRBV30 and TRBJ2-3, and TRBD2 matches 12 of the central bases. This TCR came from a man aged 18 to 30 who received the YFV17D yellow fever vaccine. Here is the DNA: TGTGCCTGGAGTGTTCGGAGGACTAGCGGGGTTGGAGATACGCAGTATTTT. This is translated as CAWSVRRTSGVGDTQYF.